One and the same sample provided the 7 T cell receptor beta chains below, sequenced in a study of Ad26.COV2.S vaccination and SARS-CoV-2 variants. The treatment here: over 15 received Ad26.COV2.S at low or high dose, single or two shots; roughly 5 received placebo; per-sample allocation not given. Day 63 after the first injection of vaccine or placebo was the sampling time. TCRdb keeps only in-frame clones here, not all; method: immunoSEQ multiplex PCR. The repertoire consists of approximately 480,000 clones, with around 85% occurring once and the leading ten covering 13%. The sequencing here drew on peripheral blood, taken in a trial of Ad26.COV2.S vaccine versus placebo. All receptors derive from a person between 18 and 65 years old who received the Ad26.COV2.S COVID-19 vaccine or a placebo.

This chain connects TRBV5-1 to TRBJ2-3, with D tentatively TRBD1 or TRBD2 (5 bases each). V shed 5 bases and J shed 4 bases, with 20 bases lying between them. The germline CDR1 and CDR2 sequences are SGHRS and YFSETQ. The CDR3 spans 16 residues. Written as DNA, the CDR3 is TGCGCCAGCAGGGAAGAGGGGTTTAGTAGGGCAGATACGCAGTATTTT. Translating gives CASREEGFSRADTQYF.

The gene calls are TRBV19 and TRBJ1-2; 7 positions agree with TRBD1. V lost 4 bases, J lost 1 base, and 6 bases stayed unmatched. Germline V gene lookup returns CDR1 LNHDA and CDR2 SQIVND (reference sequence). CDR3 length: 15 residues. CDR3 loop: CASSTGTEFNYGYTF. The CDR3 DNA sequence: TGTGCCAGTAGTACTGGGACAGAGTTTAACTATGGCTACACCTTC.

The genes are TRBV28 and TRBJ2-7; D is ambiguous. The V and J ends lost 6 bases and 9 bases respectively, with 21 bases between them. Germline CDR1 MDHEN, CDR2 SYDVKM. The CDR3 loop spans 14 amino acids. CDR3 loop: CASSPSGSRSGQYF. Here the CDR3 DNA reads TGTGCCAGCAGCCCTAGTGGGTCTCGGTCCGGGCAGTACTTC.

The chain recombines TRBV20-1 with TRBJ2-5, with 10 bases fitting TRBD2. Germline V gene lookup returns CDR1 DFQATT and CDR2 SNEGSKA (reference sequence). J was trimmed by 5 bases and V by 3 bases; bases with no gene match: 12. The CDR3 totals 16 residues. CDR3 protein: CSASLASGSFGETQYF. The CDR3 DNA reads TGCAGTGCTAGTTTGGCTAGCGGGAGTTTTGGGGAGACCCAGTACTTC.

The chain couples TRBV6-5 to TRBJ2-7; 11 bases agree with TRBD2. The CDR3 runs 14 residues. Germline trimming cut 7 bases from V and 3 bases from J; bases unmatched to any gene: 5. From germline, CDR1 is MNHEY and CDR2 SVGAGI. CDR3 loop: CASKTSGILYEQYF. The CDR3 nucleotides are TGTGCCAGCAAGACTAGCGGGATTCTCTACGAGCAGTACTTC.

The genes are TRBV28 and TRBJ2-5; D is undetermined. CDR1 MDHEN and CDR2 SYDVKM come from the germline V gene. The CDR3 length is 13 residues. Trimming took 7 bases from V and 5 from J, leaving 14 bases between them. The CDR3 DNA reads TGTGCCAGCACCAGGCCCGGGCTTGAGACCCAGTACTTC. Translated: CASTRPGLETQYF.

This rearrangement joins TRBV6-2 or TRBV6-3 to TRBJ1-1, with D unclear. The CDR3 has 11 residues. Trimming took 3 bases from V and 8 from J, leaving 7 bases between them. The germline CDR1 and CDR2 sequences are MNHEY and SVGEGT. This CDR3 is CASSYWEEAFF. The CDR3 region has the DNA TGTGCCAGCAGTTATTGGGAGGAAGCTTTCTTT.